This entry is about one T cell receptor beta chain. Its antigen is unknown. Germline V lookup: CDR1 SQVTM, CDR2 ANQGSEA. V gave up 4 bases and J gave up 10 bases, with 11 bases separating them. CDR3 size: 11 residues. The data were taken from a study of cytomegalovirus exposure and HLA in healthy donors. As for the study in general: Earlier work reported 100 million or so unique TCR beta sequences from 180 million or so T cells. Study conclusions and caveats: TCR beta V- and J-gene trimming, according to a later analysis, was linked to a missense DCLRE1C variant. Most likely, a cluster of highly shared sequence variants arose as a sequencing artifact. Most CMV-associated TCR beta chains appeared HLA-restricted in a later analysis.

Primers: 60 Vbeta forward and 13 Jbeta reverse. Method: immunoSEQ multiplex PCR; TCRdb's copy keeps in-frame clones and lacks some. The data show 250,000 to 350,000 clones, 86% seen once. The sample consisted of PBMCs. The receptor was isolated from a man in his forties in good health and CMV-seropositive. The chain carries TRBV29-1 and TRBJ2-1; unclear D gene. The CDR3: CSVGNYLEQFF. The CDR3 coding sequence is TGCAGCGTTGGGAACTACTTGGAGCAGTTCTTC.